This paragraph reports one T cell receptor beta chain. What antigen it recognizes has not been identified. Base-call qualities are not available, and no considerably larger clone is one nucleotide away. The data originate from a study of T cells after yellow fever vaccination (dated 2019 in TCRdb). The study in broad terms: The SMART-Seq v4 Ultra Low Input RNA kit was used to prepare libraries from fractions with low cell numbers. Bulk TCR alpha and beta repertoires were sequenced longitudinally to track T-cell clones before and after primary and booster YFV17D yellow fever vaccination. Two healthy male donors made up the cohort, one aged 18 to 29 years and the other aged 30 to 40 years. Bulk PBMC replicates and cell subsets were isolated from blood drawn at multiple timepoints before and after both primary and secondary immunization. What the work shows at the level of the full study, not this receptor alone: A small fraction of clonotypes appeared in both the CD4 and CD8 compartments, likely as a result of convergent recombination. Computational filtering was needed because FACS-sorted repertoires could contain abundant contaminating clonotypes from the bulk population. After the booster, most of the clones that had expanded following primary vaccination were detected again (just under 97% of CD4 and 85% to 90% of CD8), which suggests that memory was broadly maintained. Compared with the primary T-cell response, the secondary T-cell response was weaker but faster, peaking on day 5 rather than day 15. Because only a couple of donors were included in the study, the extent to which the findings can be generalized is limited.

A distance of 22 bases separates the germline ends of V and J, which lose 0 bases and 2 bases respectively. There are 19 amino acids in the CDR3, from cysteine to phenylalanine inclusive. Only CDR3 DNA is held: 57 bases, read in frame from base 1. Via the germline V gene, CDR1 is SGHTA and CDR2 FQGNSA. The sample's treatment or condition label, in plain terms: live attenuated yellow fever vaccine strain. At every blood-draw timepoint, two biological replicates of bulk PBMCs were collected. A standard Ficoll-Paque protocol was used to isolate PBMCs from peripheral blood. TriZol was used to extract RNA from bulk PBMCs, CD4 and CD8 fractions, and dextramer-positive and dextramer-negative fractions. TCR cDNA was synthesized by 5'RACE template switching, which introduced a universal primer site and unique molecular identifiers. Priming for cDNA synthesis came from both the TCR alpha and TCR beta constant segments. Libraries were amplified in two PCR steps, with sample barcodes and sequencing adapters added in the second step. Libraries were sequenced on Illumina HiSeq 2500 (2x100 bp) or NovaSeq (2x150 bp). In the paper's pipeline: Reads were demultiplexed and collapsed into UMI consensus sequences with MIGEC, and V(D)J alignment was performed with MiXCR. Vaccine-responding clonotypes were identified with edgeR using replicate PBMC samples, with FDR below 0.01 and a log2 fold change above 5 up to day 15 being required. Each bulk clonotype was labeled CD4 or CD8 based on which sequenced repertoire, CD4 or CD8, contained the clonotype at higher abundance. TCRdb took the public reads, trimmed them with fastp at Q25, ran MiXCR for clone calling and kept in-frame beta chains. Rows with a matching CDR3 protein are joined into one entry that keeps the most common DNA and genes. The V and J calls reflect TCRdb's pipeline rather than the authors' work. The sample records roughly 300,000 distinct CDR3 sequences, about 6.9% of which are singletons. The ten largest make up roughly a sixth of the sample.

The TCR was taken from a man younger than 35 who received the YFV17D yellow fever vaccine. Rearrangement joined TRBV7-2 to TRBJ1-2; the D gene lacks a confident call. The sample here was PBMCs, taken more than 35 days after the first yellow fever vaccination. The sequence in DNA is TGTGCCAGCAGCTTAGCGCTTTTCGCCAGAGAGCCACGGAACTATGGCTACACCTTC. It translates as CASSLALFAREPRNYGYTF.